This T cell receptor beta chain was identified during a study of T-cell memory formation after mild COVID-19. Study-wide points: Prior to infection, memory already included some responding clones, suggesting cross-reactive memory joined.

The length of the CDR3 is 12 residues. CDR1 LNHNV and CDR2 YYDKDF come from the germline V gene (reference sequence). V lost 5 bases and J lost 4, with 8 bases in between. This clonotype has just a few counts. Antigen specificity is unknown. TCRdb called the 5' RACE reads again in MiXCR, with one record for every CDR3 protein. This table holds roughly 150,000 distinct CDR3 sequences, under 30% found once. The chain uses TRBV15 and TRBJ1-1; D remains unclear. What was sequenced was PBMCs or a T cell subset sorted from them (not recorded which). The source is an adult woman who had mild COVID-19 (a few samples of this study predate the infection). Cell type and time point are not known. The CDR3 region has the DNA TGTGCCACCAGCCTTGAGGGCACTGAAGCTTTCTTT. It codes for CATSLEGTEAFF.